This T cell receptor (beta chain) was profiled in a study of blood T cell repertoires in COVID-19 (dated by TCRdb to about 2020). Study-wide context: Samples from collaborators originated in the United States, Italy and Spain and spanned both the acute and convalescent phases of COVID-19. The samples were drawn from the first 160 participants of the ongoing ImmuneRACE study and from over 950 subjects provided by 6 global collaborators. Subjects who had been exposed to COVID-19, were actively infected with it, or had recovered from it provided the deeply sampled blood TCRbeta repertoires that made up the dataset. The repertoires were released in a freely available public database meant as a resource for research on the immune response to SARS-CoV-2. The prospective study material was composed of cDNA or gDNA derived from T cells, B-cell-depleted T cells, or PBMCs. Where available, HLA class I and class II types were taken from metadata supplied by the sample provider and were not determined by assay-based typing. Sample metadata almost always included a de-identified subject ID, COVID-19 status, age in years and sex. Overall results and qualifications from the work: Clinical and demographic metadata were provided uncurated, with the amount varying by source and participant.

In regard to this clone: What this receptor recognizes is not known. No much larger clone is present one base from it, and per-base qualities are unavailable.

Each collaborating institution followed its own protocols to collect whole blood in K2EDTA tubes. For TCRbeta analysis, collaborator samples were shipped as frozen whole blood, as isolated PBMCs, or as DNA extracted from either sample type. Including cysteine and phenylalanine, the CDR3 has 17 amino acids. Only the CDR3 DNA stays, 51 bases, in frame from base 1. Trimming at the junction amounts to 7 bases on V and 0 bases on J, and the germline ends lie 19 bases apart. The germline V gene gives CDR1 as SGHRS and CDR2 as YFSETQ. The immunoSEQ Assay, a bias-controlled multiplex PCR, was used to amplify TCRbeta CDR3 regions from genomic DNA. The authors' pipeline ran thus. The number of nucleated cells in each sample was estimated from the amplification of reference gene primers within the assay. To quantify the absolute abundance of each unique TCRbeta CDR3 rearrangement, sequence reads were collapsed and filtered. For each sample, productive Simpson clonality was calculated by taking the square root of Simpson's diversity index across productive rearrangements. TCRdb holds this immuneACCESS table with in-frame rearrangements only. Some clones are missing; in checked studies, unresolved V genes explain under half, and the rest has no known cause. V and J calls plus clone size are reproduced from that table; the DNA served to infer D and trimming. Counted in this sample were 13,000 or so clones; approximately 91% of them appeared once. The ten top clones hold over 2.5% of the sample.

The chain is encoded by TRBV5-1 joined to TRBJ1-4; TRBD1 is possibly the D segment (5 matching bases). This TCR was sampled from a human donor in a cohort sampled during active COVID-19. Sequencing was carried out using peripheral blood. The CDR3 in this case is CASRPPGLGSTNEKLFF. The DNA reads as follows: TGCGCCAGCCGGCCACCGGGACTGGGTTCAACTAATGAAAAACTGTTTTTT.